Shown below are 10 T cell receptor beta chains from a single sample sequenced in a study of shared clonotypes between healthy human individuals. Measured with immunoSEQ multiplex PCR; TCRdb has only the in-frame clones, and not every one. The data hold around 510,000 clones, with roughly 95% observed a single time. The sample comprised naive CD4+ T cells sorted from blood. Subset in this sample: CD45RA+ positively selected. The receptors derive from a woman aged 25-40 years in good health.

The genes are TRBV5-1 and TRBJ1-1; D is possibly TRBD1 (6 bases). In germline, CDR1 is SGHRS, CDR2 YFSETQ. The CDR3 spans 14 residues. Trimming cost V 4 bases and J 2 bases, with 12 bases left between them. The CDR3 spells CASSTGQRNTEAFF. The CDR3 DNA sequence: TGCGCCAGCAGCACCGGACAGCGTAACACTGAAGCTTTCTTT.

This chain uses TRBV5-4 with TRBJ1-2; tentative D call: TRBD1 (6 bases). V was shortened by 7 bases and J by 4 bases, with 14 bases between the two germline ends. Germline CDR1 SGHNT, CDR2 YYREEE (reference sequence). The CDR3 extends over 13 amino acids. CDR3 sequence reads: CASRRSGVYGYTF. DNA for the CDR3: TGTGCCAGCCGTCGGTCAGGGGTCTATGGCTACACCTTC.

The rearrangement joins TRBV7-3 to TRBJ2-3, with D perhaps given as TRBD1 or TRBD2 (5 bases each). This CDR3 has 14 amino acids. V was cut by 5 bases and J by 2 bases, with 11 bases left in between. Per germline, CDR1 SGHTA and CDR2 FQGTGA. This CDR3 is CASSIAGTTDTQYF. CDR3 nucleotide sequence: TGTGCCAGCAGCATCGCCGGGACCACAGATACGCAGTATTTT.

The chain recombines TRBV6-5 with TRBJ1-5; D remains ambiguous. This CDR3 region has 13 residues. V lost 5 bases, J lost 0 bases, and 5 bases lay in between. CDR1 and CDR2 (germline): MNHEY, SVGAGI. CDR3 sequence reads: CASSISSNQPQHF. In DNA form, the CDR3 reads TGTGCCAGCAGTATCAGTAGCAATCAGCCCCAGCATTTT.

This clone was detected once. The genes are TRBV6-6 and TRBJ2-7; either TRBD1 or TRBD2 may supply D (5 bases each). Germline CDR1 and CDR2: MNHNY and SVGAGI (reference sequence). CDR3 size: 15 residues. V lost 2 bases and J 2 bases, leaving 13 bases between the germline ends. The CDR3 DNA is TGTGCCAGCAGTTACGAGGCAGGGACGACCTACGAGCAGTACTTC. This encodes CASSYEAGTTYEQYF.

This chain links TRBV2 with TRBJ1-2, with TRBD1 as a possible D gene (5 bases). This CDR3 region has 14 residues. Germline V lookup: CDR1 SNHLY, CDR2 FYNNEI. V shed 8 bases and J shed 5 bases, with 18 bases lying between them. CDR3: CASSLEGAGYGYTF. The CDR3 bases are TGTGCCAGCTCACTTGAAGGGGCTGGGTATGGCTACACCTTC. The full variable domain, rest sourced from reference TRBV2 and TRBJ1-2, is EPEVTQTPSHQVTQMGQEVILRCVPISNHLYFYWYRQILGQKVEFLVSFYNNEISEKSEIFDDQFSVERPDGSNFTLKIRSTKLEDSAMYFCASSLEGAGYGYTFGSGTRLTVV.

The genes are TRBV11-2 and TRBJ2-1, with 10 bases fitting TRBD1. Unmatched junction bases numbered 14, after V lost 4 bases and J lost 8 bases. CDR3 length: 17 amino acids. Germline V gene data show CDR1 as SGHAT and CDR2 as FQNNGV. CDR3 DNA sequence: TGTGCCAGCAGCTCTCCAGACAGGGGGCGTTTGTGGCATGAGCAGTTCTTC. Protein: CASSSPDRGRLWHEQFF.

The chain joins TRBV6-6 to TRBJ2-7; 7 nucleotides align to TRBD2. J lost 6 bases, V lost 0 bases, and 2 bases had no gene match. The CDR3 sequence is 13 residues long. CDR1 is MNHNY, CDR2 SVGAGI, per germline (reference sequence). Here the CDR3 reads CASSYSGTTEQYF. CDR3 nucleotide sequence: TGTGCCAGCAGTTACTCTGGGACTACCGAGCAGTACTTC.

This chain connects TRBV4-2 to TRBJ2-1, with TRBD1 identical over 10 bases. The germline V gene encodes CDR1 LGHNA and CDR2 YNFKEQ. After removal of 3 bases from V and 10 bases from J, the junction contained 6 bases not matched to a gene. The length of the CDR3 is 14 residues. The CDR3 DNA follows: TGTGCCAGCAGCCAGGCCGGGACAGGGGCCGAGCAGTTCTTC. Translating it yields CASSQAGTGAEQFF.

J is TRBJ2-7 and V is TRBV28, with D tentatively TRBD1 (6 bases). The CDR3 totals 14 residues. Germline CDR1 is MDHEN and CDR2 is SYDVKM. Trimming took 2 bases from V and 9 from J, leaving 17 bases between them. Here the CDR3 DNA reads TGTGCCAGCAGTTTAAGCAGGGCACAGGGTTGGCAGTACTTC. Translating it yields CASSLSRAQGWQYF.